This TCR beta chain was sequenced for a study of T-cell reconstitution after alpha-beta-depleted transplantation in children. The CDR3 extends over 13 amino acids. Losses at the gene ends were 6 bases for V and 5 bases for J; bases not matched to a gene: 9. Germline loops: CDR1 SQVTM, CDR2 ANQGSEA. A TCRbeta library incorporating unique molecular identifiers was prepared. One entry per CDR3 protein, called by TCRdb with MiXCR from the PCR reads. The sample lists just over 350,000 distinct CDR3 sequences; more than 10% were seen once. The receptor comes from a human donor who donated a stem cell graft to a child with Fanconi anemia. Sequenced material: PBMCs, taken from the stem cell graft. J is TRBJ1-2 and V is TRBV29-1, with 7 positions matching TRBD1. The CDR3 loop reads CSVGDSDYYGYTF. In DNA form, the CDR3 reads TGCAGCGTGGGGGACAGCGACTATTATGGCTACACCTTC.